This is a list of T cell receptor beta chains from one sample in a study of blood T cell repertoires in COVID-19. Assay used: immunoSEQ multiplex PCR; TCRdb lists only in-frame clones, some missing. The table lists roughly 86,000 clones, over 80% of them singletons. The sample was peripheral blood. The receptors originated from a man in his forties or fifties with acute or convalescent COVID-19. Each CDR3 is given with its conserved first and last residue. D genes are given only for firm matches. Rows may omit the clone size; those that give it use once, few, many or a size class.

v_gene	abundance	j_gene	d_gene	CDR3aa	CDR3nt
TRBV28	.	TRBJ1-3	.	CASSLGSGSGNTIYF	TGTGCCAGCAGCCTGGGCAGCGGCTCTGGAAACACCATATATTTT
TRBV6-1	.	TRBJ2-1	TRBD1	CASSEWDRGHRSEQFF	TGTGCCAGCAGTGAATGGGACAGGGGGCATCGTAGTGAGCAGTTCTTC
TRBV19	.	TRBJ1-1	TRBD1	CASSIGDRDIEAFF	TGTGCCAGTAGTATCGGTGACAGGGACATTGAAGCTTTCTTT
TRBV30	.	TRBJ1-2	.	CAWSVGGEVSGYTF	TGTGCCTGGAGTGTAGGAGGGGAGGTTTCAGGCTACACCTTC
TRBV30	.	TRBJ2-3	TRBD1	CAWQTTGDTDTQYF	TGTGCCTGGCAGACAACAGGGGACACAGATACGCAGTATTTT
TRBV6-5	.	TRBJ2-7	TRBD2	CASTGGVGEQYF	TGTGCCAGCACCGGGGGGGTGGGGGAGCAGTACTTC
TRBV7-9	.	TRBJ2-7	TRBD2	CASTSREGVRGYEQYF	TGTGCCAGCACCTCCCGGGAGGGGGTAAGGGGCTACGAGCAGTACTTC
TRBV7-3	.	TRBJ1-1	TRBD1	CASSLTQGAMNTEAFF	TGTGCCAGCAGCTTAACACAGGGGGCAATGAACACTGAAGCTTTCTTT
TRBV30	.	TRBJ2-5	.	CAWEWIQATETQYF	TGTGCCTGGGAATGGATCCAGGCGACAGAGACCCAGTACTTC
TRBV11-3	few	TRBJ1-1	.	CASSLGATTEAFF	TGTGCCAGCAGCTTGGGGGCGACTACTGAAGCTTTCTTT
TRBV5-1	.	TRBJ1-1	.	CASSPDYSGGGTEAFF	TGCGCCAGCAGCCCGGACTACTCGGGGGGCGGCACTGAAGCTTTCTTT
TRBV4-1	.	TRBJ1-1	.	CASSQTGLGNEAFF	TGCGCCAGCAGCCAAACCGGACTGGGAAACGAAGCTTTCTTT
TRBV6-1	.	TRBJ2-3	TRBD1	CASSEAGTGADTQYF	TGTGCCAGCAGTGAAGCCGGGACAGGGGCAGATACGCAGTATTTT